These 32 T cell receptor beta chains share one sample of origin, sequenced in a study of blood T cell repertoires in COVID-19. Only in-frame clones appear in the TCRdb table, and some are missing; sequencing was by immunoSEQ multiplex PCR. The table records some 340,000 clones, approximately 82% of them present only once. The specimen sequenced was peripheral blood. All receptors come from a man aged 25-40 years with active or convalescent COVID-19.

The CDR3 region is CASSQYRRPGELFF. CDR3 bases: TGTGCCAGCAGTCAATACAGGCGACCCGGGGAGCTGTTTTTT. The chain uses TRBV28 and TRBJ2-2; TRBD1 is a possible D gene (5 bases). Trimming removed 5 bases at V and 6 bases at J, with 13 bases between. This CDR3 is 14 amino acids long. Germline CDR1 MDHEN, CDR2 SYDVKM.

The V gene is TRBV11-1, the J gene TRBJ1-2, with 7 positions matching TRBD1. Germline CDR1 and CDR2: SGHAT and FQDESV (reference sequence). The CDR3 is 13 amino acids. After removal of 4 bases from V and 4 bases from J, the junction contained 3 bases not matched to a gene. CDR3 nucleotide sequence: TGTGCCAGCAGCTCGGGACAGATCTATGGCTACACCTTC. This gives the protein CASSSGQIYGYTF.

CDR3 sequence reads: CASSFRQGSSYEQYF. Here the CDR3 DNA reads TGCGCCAGCAGCTTTAGACAGGGCTCCTCCTACGAGCAGTACTTC. The chain couples TRBV5-1 to TRBJ2-7; 7 nucleotides line up with TRBD1. CDR3 length equals 15 residues. The germline CDR1 and CDR2 sequences are SGHRS and YFSETQ. With 2 bases clipped from V and 0 bases from J, the junction kept 5 bases outside the gene matches.

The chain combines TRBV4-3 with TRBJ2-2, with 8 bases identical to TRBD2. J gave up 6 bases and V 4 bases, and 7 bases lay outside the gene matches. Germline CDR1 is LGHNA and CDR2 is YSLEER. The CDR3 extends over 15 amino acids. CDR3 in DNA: TGCGCCAGCAGCCCCGGGACTAGGGAGTCCGGGGAGCTGTTTTTT. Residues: CASSPGTRESGELFF.

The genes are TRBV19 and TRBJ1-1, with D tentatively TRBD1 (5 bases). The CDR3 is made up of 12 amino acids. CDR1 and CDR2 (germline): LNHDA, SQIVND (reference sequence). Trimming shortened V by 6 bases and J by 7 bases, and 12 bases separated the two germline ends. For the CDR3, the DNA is TGTGCCAGTAGATATCGGGGGGATGAAGCTTTCTTT. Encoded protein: CASRYRGDEAFF.

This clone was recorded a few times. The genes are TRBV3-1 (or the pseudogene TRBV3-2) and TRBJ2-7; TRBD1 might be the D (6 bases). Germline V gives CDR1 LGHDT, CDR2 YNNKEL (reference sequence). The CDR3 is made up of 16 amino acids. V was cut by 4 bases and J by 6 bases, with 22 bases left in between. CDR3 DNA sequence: TGTGCCAGCAGCCCAGGGGTTTCGGGCAGGCCTTTCGAGCAGTACTTC. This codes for CASSPGVSGRPFEQYF.

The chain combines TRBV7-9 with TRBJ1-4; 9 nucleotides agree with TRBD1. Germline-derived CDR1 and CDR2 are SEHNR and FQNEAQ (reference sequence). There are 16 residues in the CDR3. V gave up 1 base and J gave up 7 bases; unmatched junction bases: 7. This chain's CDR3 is CASSLERTGVREKLFF. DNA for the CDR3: TGTGCCAGCAGCTTAGAACGGACAGGGGTTCGTGAAAAACTGTTTTTT. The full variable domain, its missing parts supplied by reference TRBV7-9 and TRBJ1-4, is DTGVSQNPRHKITKRGQNVTFRCDPISEHNRLYWYRQTLGQGPEFLTYFQNEAQLEKSRLLSDRFSAERPKGSFSTLEIQRTEQGDSAMYLCASSLERTGVREKLFFGSGTQLSVL.

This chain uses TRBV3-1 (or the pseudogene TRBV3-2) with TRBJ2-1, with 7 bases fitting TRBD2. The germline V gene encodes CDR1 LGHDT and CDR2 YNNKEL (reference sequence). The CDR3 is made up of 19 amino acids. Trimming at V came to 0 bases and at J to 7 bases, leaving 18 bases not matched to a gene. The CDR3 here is CASSQDRVGEGGSYNEQFF. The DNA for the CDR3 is TGTGCCAGCAGCCAAGATCGGGTGGGTGAAGGCGGGAGTTATAATGAGCAGTTCTTC.

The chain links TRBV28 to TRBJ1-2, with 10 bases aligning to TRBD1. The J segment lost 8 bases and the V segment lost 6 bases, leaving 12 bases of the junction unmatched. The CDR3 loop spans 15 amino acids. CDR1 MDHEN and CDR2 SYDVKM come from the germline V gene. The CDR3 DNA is TGTGCCAGCAGCCGAGTCGACAGGGGGCAAGAAGGCTACACCTTC. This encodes CASSRVDRGQEGYTF.

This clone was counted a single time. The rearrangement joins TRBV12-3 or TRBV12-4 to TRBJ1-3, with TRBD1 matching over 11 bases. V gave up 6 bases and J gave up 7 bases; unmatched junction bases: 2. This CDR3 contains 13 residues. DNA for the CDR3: TGTGCCAGCAGGGGGACAGGGGGGAACACCATATATTTT. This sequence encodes CASRGTGGNTIYF.

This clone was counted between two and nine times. The CDR3 coding sequence is TGTGCCAGCAGCGTAGAGGAAGGGGGTTCCCAGTTCTTC. This translates into CASSVEEGGSQFF. The chain links TRBV9 to TRBJ2-1; a weak D match, TRBD1 (6 bases). The germline V gene encodes CDR1 SGDLS and CDR2 YYNGEE. This CDR3 comprises 13 residues. V lost 0 bases to trimming and J lost 13 bases, with 14 bases between them.

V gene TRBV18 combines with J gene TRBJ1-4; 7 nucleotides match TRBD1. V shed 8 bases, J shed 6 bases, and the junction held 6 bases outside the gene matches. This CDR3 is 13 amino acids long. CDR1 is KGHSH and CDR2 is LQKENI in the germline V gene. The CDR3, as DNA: TGTGCCAGCAGTGGGACAGCATATGAAAAACTGTTTTTT. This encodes CASSGTAYEKLFF.

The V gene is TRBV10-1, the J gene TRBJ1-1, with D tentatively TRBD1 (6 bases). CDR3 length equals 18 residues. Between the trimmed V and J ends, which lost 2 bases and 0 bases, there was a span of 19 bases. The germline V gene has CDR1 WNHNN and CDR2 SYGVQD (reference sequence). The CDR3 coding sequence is TGCGCCAGCAGTGAGCTACAGGGCATGTCCACTCTGAACACTGAAGCTTTCTTT. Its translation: CASSELQGMSTLNTEAFF.

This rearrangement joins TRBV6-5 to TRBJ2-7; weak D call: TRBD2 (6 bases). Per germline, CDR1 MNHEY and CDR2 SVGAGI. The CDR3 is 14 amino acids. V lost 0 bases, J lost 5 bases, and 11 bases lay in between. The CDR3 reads CASSYSISGNEQYF. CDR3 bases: TGTGCCAGCAGTTACTCGATTAGCGGTAACGAGCAGTACTTC.

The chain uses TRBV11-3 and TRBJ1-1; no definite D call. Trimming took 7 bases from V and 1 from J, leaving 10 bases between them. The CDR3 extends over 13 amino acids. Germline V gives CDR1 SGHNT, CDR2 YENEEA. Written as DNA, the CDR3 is TGTGCCAGCAAGCTAGGGAGGAACACTGAAGCTTTCTTT. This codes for CASKLGRNTEAFF.

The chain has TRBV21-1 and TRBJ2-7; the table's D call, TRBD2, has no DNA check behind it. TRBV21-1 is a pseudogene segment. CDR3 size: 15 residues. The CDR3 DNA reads TGTGCCAGCAGCAAATTTGGGAGCGGGGACCTAAAGCAGTACTTC. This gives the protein CASSKFGSGDLKQYF.

The CDR3 coding sequence is TGTGCCAGCAGTCGTACCGGGACAGGGACCAAAAACATTCAGTACTTC. As protein: CASSRTGTGTKNIQYF. This chain connects TRBV6-2 or TRBV6-3 to TRBJ2-4, with 9 bases fitting TRBD1. Looked up from germline, CDR1 is MNHEY and CDR2 is SVGEGT. The CDR3 has 16 residues. The ends lost 5 bases at V and 2 bases at J; junction bases unmatched: 7.

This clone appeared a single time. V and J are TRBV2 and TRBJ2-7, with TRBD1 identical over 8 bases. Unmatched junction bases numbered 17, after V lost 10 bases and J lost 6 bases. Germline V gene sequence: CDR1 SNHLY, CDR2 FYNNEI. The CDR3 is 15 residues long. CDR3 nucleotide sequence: TGTGCCACCTTAGGTAGCGAGACAGGGGTATCCGAGCAGTACTTC. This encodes CATLGSETGVSEQYF.

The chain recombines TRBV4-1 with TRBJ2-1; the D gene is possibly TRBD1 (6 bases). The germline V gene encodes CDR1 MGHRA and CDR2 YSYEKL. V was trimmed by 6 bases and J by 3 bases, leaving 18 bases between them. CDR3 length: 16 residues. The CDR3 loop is CASSSQGRNGYNEQFF. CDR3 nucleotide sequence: TGCGCCAGCAGTTCACAGGGAAGAAATGGCTACAATGAGCAGTTCTTC.

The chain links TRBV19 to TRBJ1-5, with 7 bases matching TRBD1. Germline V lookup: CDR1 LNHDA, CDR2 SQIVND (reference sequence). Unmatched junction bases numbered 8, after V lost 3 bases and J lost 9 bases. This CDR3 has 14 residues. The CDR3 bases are TGTGCCAGTAGTATCCTGCAGGGGGGAGGGCCCCAGCATTTT. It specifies CASSILQGGGPQHF.

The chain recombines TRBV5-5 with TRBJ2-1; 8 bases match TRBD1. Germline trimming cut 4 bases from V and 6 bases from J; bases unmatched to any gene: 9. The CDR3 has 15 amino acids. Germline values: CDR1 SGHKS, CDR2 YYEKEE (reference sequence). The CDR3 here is CASSPGQGTINEQFF. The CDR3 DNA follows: TGTGCCAGCAGCCCCGGACAGGGAACTATCAATGAGCAGTTCTTC.

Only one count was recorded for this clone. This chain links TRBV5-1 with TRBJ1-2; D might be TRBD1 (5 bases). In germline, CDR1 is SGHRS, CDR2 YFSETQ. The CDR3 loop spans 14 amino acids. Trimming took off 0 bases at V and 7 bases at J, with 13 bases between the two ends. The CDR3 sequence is CASSLALRGFGYTF. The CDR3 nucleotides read TGCGCCAGCAGCTTGGCCCTGCGGGGCTTTGGCTACACCTTC.

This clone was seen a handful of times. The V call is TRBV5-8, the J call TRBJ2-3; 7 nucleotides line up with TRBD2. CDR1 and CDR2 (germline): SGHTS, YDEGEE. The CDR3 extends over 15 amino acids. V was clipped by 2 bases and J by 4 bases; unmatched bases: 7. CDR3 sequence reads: CASSFDRGGSDTQYF. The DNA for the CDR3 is TGTGCCAGCAGCTTCGACCGGGGAGGGTCAGATACGCAGTATTTT. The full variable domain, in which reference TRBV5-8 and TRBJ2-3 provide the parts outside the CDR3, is EAGVTQSPTHLIKTRGQQATLRCSPISGHTSVYWYQQALGLGLQFLLWYDEGEERNRGNFPPRFSGRQFPNYSSELNVNALELEDSALYLCASSFDRGGSDTQYFGPGTRLTVL.

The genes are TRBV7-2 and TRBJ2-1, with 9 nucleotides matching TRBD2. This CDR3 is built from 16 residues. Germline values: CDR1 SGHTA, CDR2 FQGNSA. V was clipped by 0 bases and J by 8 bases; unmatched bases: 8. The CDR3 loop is CASSLALPSGNDEQFF. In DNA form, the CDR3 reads TGTGCCAGCAGCTTAGCGCTTCCTAGCGGGAACGATGAGCAGTTCTTC.

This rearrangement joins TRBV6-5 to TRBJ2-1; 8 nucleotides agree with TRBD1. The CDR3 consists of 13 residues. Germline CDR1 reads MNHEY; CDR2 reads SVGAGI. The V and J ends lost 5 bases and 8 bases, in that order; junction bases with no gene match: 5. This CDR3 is CASSNDRGDEQFF. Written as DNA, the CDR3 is TGTGCCAGCAGTAACGACAGGGGCGATGAGCAGTTCTTC.

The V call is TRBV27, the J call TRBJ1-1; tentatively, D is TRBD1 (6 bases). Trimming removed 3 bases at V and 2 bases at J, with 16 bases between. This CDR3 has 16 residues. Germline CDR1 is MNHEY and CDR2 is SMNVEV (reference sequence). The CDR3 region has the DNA TGTGCCAGCAGTTTGTTGGGAGGGGGGAGTAACACTGAAGCTTTCTTT. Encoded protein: CASSLLGGGSNTEAFF.

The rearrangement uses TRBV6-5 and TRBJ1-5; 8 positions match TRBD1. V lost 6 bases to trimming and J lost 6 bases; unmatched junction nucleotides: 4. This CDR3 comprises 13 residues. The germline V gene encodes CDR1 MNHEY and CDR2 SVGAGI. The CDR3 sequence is CASSPRGLQPQHF. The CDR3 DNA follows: TGTGCCAGCAGCCCCAGGGGGCTTCAGCCCCAGCATTTT.

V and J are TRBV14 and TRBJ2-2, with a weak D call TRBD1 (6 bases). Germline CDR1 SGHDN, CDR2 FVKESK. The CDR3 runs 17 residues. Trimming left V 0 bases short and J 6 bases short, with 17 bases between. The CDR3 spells CASSQDLPGADPGELFF. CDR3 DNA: TGTGCCAGCAGCCAAGACTTACCAGGGGCAGATCCCGGGGAGCTGTTTTTT. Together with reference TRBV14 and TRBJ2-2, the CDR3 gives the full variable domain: EAGVTQFPSHSVIEKGQTVTLRCDPISGHDNLYWYRRVMGKEIKFLLHFVKESKQDESGMPNNRFLAERTGGTYSTLKVQPAELEDSGVYFCASSQDLPGADPGELFFGEGSRLTVL.

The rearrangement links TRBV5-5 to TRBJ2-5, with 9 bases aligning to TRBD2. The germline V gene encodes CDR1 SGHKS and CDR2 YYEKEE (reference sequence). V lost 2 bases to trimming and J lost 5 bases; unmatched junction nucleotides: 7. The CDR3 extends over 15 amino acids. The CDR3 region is CASSFLRGGRETQYF. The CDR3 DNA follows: TGTGCCAGCAGCTTCTTGCGGGGGGGCCGGGAGACCCAGTACTTC.

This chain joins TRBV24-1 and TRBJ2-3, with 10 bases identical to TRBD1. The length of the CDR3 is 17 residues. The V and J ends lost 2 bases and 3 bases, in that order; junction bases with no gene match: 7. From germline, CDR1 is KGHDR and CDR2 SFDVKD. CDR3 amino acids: CATSDSRQGALTDTQYF. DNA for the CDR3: TGTGCCACCAGTGATTCCCGACAGGGGGCTTTGACAGATACGCAGTATTTT.

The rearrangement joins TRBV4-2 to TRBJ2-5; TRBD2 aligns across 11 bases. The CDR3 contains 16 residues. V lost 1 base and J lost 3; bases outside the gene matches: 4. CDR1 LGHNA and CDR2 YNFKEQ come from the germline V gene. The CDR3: CASSQGVLAGEETQYF. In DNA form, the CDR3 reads TGTGCCAGCAGCCAAGGGGTACTAGCGGGGGAAGAGACCCAGTACTTC.

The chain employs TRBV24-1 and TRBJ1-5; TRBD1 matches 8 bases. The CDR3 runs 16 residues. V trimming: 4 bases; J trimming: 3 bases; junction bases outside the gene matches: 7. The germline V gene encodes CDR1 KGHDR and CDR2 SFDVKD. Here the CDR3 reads CATSEHRQGINQPQHF. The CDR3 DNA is TGTGCCACCAGTGAACATCGACAGGGGATCAATCAGCCCCAGCATTTT.